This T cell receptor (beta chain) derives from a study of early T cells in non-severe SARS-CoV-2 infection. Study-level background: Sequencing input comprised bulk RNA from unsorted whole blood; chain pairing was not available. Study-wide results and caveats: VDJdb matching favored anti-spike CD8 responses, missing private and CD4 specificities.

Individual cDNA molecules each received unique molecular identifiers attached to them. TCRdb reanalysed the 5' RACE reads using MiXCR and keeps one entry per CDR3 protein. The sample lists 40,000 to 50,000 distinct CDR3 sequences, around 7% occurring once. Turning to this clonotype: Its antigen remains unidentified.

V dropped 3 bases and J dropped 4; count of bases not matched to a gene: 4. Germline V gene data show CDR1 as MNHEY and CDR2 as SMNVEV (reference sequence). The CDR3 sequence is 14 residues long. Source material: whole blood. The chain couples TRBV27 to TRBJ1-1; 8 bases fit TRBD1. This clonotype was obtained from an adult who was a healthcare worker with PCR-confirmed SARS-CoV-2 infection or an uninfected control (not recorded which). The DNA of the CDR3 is TGTGCCAGCAGTTTCCACAGGGGGGCCACTGAAGCTTTCTTT. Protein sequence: CASSFHRGATEAFF.